One and the same sample provided the 25 T cell receptor beta chains below, sequenced in a study of blood T cell repertoires in COVID-19. Clones were sequenced by immunoSEQ multiplex PCR, and TCRdb holds only the in-frame ones, with some missing. This table has 390,000 or so clones, roughly four fifths appearing once. Sequencing input: PBMCs or T cells enriched from blood (not recorded which). The source is a woman aged 45-65 years who had recovered from COVID-19.

The chain combines TRBV11-3 with TRBJ1-1, with D possibly matching TRBD1 (6 bases). This CDR3 is built from 12 residues. The V gene's germline CDR1 is SGHNT and CDR2 YENEEA. V was pared by 8 bases and J by 10 bases, with 17 bases between. Here the CDR3 reads CASDIGGAGAFF. Written as DNA, the CDR3 is TGTGCCAGCGACATAGGGGGAGCAGGAGCTTTCTTT.

The chain uses TRBV11-3 and TRBJ1-3; D is undetermined. Between the trimmed V and J ends, which lost 2 bases and 0 bases, there was a span of 14 bases. The CDR3 consists of 17 residues. Germline V gives CDR1 SGHNT, CDR2 YENEEA. CDR3 nucleotide sequence: TGTGCCAGCAGCTTACGTCTGAGGGAGAGCTCTGGAAACACCATATATTTT. It specifies CASSLRLRESSGNTIYF.

CDR3 in DNA: TGCAGCGTCCACTTTCAAAGGGGCGACACTGAAGCTTTCTTT. Translated: CSVHFQRGDTEAFF. This chain connects TRBV29-1 to TRBJ1-1, with D possibly matching TRBD1 (5 bases). The CDR3 loop spans 14 amino acids. Germline CDR1 is SQVTM and CDR2 is ANQGSEA. Trimming shortened V by 6 bases and J by 3 bases, and 17 bases separated the two germline ends. The entire variable domain, with the rest obtained from reference TRBV29-1 and TRBJ1-1, is as follows: SAVISQKPSRDICQRGTSLTIQCQVDSQVTMMFWYRQQPGQSLTLIATANQGSEATYESGFVIDKFPISRPNLTFSTLTVSNMSPEDSSIYLCSVHFQRGDTEAFFGQGTRLTVV.

A single count supports this clone. J is TRBJ2-5 and V is TRBV5-1; 11 bases fit TRBD2. There are 15 residues in the CDR3. With V trimmed by 1 base and J by 3 bases, 2 bases remained unmatched. Germline CDR1 reads SGHRS; CDR2 reads YFSETQ. In nucleotides, the CDR3 is TGCGCCAGCAGCTTGCTAGCGGGAGGAAAAGAGACCCAGTACTTC. Translated, it gives CASSLLAGGKETQYF. The variable domain in full, with the rest retrieved from reference TRBV5-1 and TRBJ2-5, is KAGVTQTPRYLIKTRGQQVTLSCSPISGHRSVSWYQQTPGQGLQFLFEYFSETQRNKGNFPGRFSGRQFSNSRSEMNVSTLELGDSALYLCASSLLAGGKETQYFGPGTRLLVL.

The chain combines TRBV19 with TRBJ1-1; TRBD1 might be the D (6 bases). Germline CDR1 is LNHDA and CDR2 is SQIVND (reference sequence). The length of the CDR3 is 14 residues. Trimming cost V 9 bases and J 2 bases, with 16 bases left between them. The CDR3 spells CASRPAGTNTEAFF. CDR3 nucleotide sequence: TGTGCCAGCAGACCCGCAGGGACAAACACTGAAGCTTTCTTT.

The V and J genes are TRBV5-1 and TRBJ1-2, with 9 positions matching TRBD1. The CDR3 sequence is 15 residues long. The trim removed 0 bases at V and 5 bases at J, leaving 5 bases unmatched. Germline CDR1 and CDR2: SGHRS and YFSETQ. The CDR3 region is CASSLVVGTGYGYTF. The DNA for the CDR3 is TGCGCCAGCAGCTTGGTAGTCGGGACAGGGTATGGCTACACCTTC.

This clone was observed a few times. The chain combines TRBV5-4 with TRBJ2-7; D is uncertain. V lost 0 bases to trimming and J lost 5 bases, with 9 bases between them. The CDR3 contains 13 residues. Germline loops: CDR1 SGHNT, CDR2 YYREEE (reference sequence). The DNA for the CDR3 is TGTGCCAGCAGCTTGGTGATGGCAGACGAGCAGTACTTC. Translation: CASSLVMADEQYF.

The chain carries TRBV4-1 and TRBJ1-2, with TRBD1 matching 10 bases. V shed 4 bases, J shed 5 bases, and the junction held 7 bases outside the gene matches. This CDR3 has 15 residues. Looked up from germline, CDR1 is MGHRA and CDR2 is YSYEKL. CDR3 region: CASSLGTGAPYGYTF. The CDR3 nucleotides read TGCGCCAGCAGCCTAGGGACAGGGGCCCCATATGGCTACACCTTC.

Written as DNA, the CDR3 is TGTGCCAGCAGTCACCTGACAGGGAAGAACTATGGCTACACCTTC. Amino acids: CASSHLTGKNYGYTF. The chain uses TRBV6-6 and TRBJ1-2; 7 bases align to TRBD1. The CDR3 runs to 15 residues. In germline, CDR1 is MNHNY, CDR2 SVGAGI (reference sequence). The V segment lost 5 bases and the J segment 2 bases; nucleotides outside the gene matches: 8.

J is TRBJ2-5 and V is TRBV6-5, with a tentative D call TRBD1 (5 bases). This CDR3 is built from 15 residues. Germline-derived CDR1 and CDR2 are MNHEY and SVGAGI. V lost 6 bases and J 9 bases, leaving 23 bases between the germline ends. CDR3 in amino acids: CASSETRTLSRSQYF. CDR3 sequence (DNA): TGTGCCAGCAGCGAGACCCGGACACTCTCCAGGTCCCAGTACTTC.

This sequence joins TRBV6-2 or TRBV6-3 and TRBJ2-5; 11 bases map to TRBD2. The CDR3 loop spans 14 amino acids. Trimming cost V 5 bases and J 9 bases; bases outside gene matches: 8. Germline V gene data show CDR1 as MNHEY and CDR2 as SVGEGT. The CDR3 sequence is CASSKGTSGTAQYF. CDR3 DNA sequence: TGTGCCAGCAGTAAGGGGACTAGCGGAACGGCCCAGTACTTC.

The CDR3 loop reads CASSGLPAARADTGELFF. CDR3 in DNA: TGTGCCAGCAGTGGTCTCCCAGCGGCGAGAGCGGACACCGGGGAGCTGTTTTTT. The chain has TRBV2 and TRBJ2-2, with a weak D call TRBD2 (5 bases). The CDR3 totals 18 residues. Germline lookup yields CDR1 SNHLY and CDR2 FYNNEI. V gave up 4 bases and J gave up 3 bases, with 21 bases separating them.

V usage is TRBV7-8 and J usage is TRBJ1-1; 9 positions agree with TRBD1. This CDR3 region has 18 residues. The J segment lost 7 bases and the V segment lost 4 bases, leaving 19 bases of the junction unmatched. Germline V lookup: CDR1 SGHVS, CDR2 FQNEAQ. The CDR3 spells CASSSKGSSWTGANEAFF. For the CDR3, the DNA is TGTGCCAGCAGCTCAAAGGGGAGCTCGTGGACAGGGGCGAATGAAGCTTTCTTT.

Only one count was recorded for this clone. V is TRBV5-1 and J is TRBJ2-7; 7 nucleotides align to TRBD1. Germline CDR1 and CDR2: SGHRS and YFSETQ. There are 14 residues in the CDR3. The V gene end was trimmed by 7 bases and the J gene end by 0 bases; junction bases not matched to a gene: 7. CDR3 in DNA: TGCGCCAGCGGGAAGACAGGGCACTCCTACGAGCAGTACTTC. It codes for CASGKTGHSYEQYF.

This chain connects TRBV6-4 to TRBJ2-7; 8 bases are shared with TRBD1. Germline V gene lookup returns CDR1 MRHNA and CDR2 SNTAGT. This CDR3 spans 13 amino acids. V lost 4 bases, J lost 6 bases, and 5 bases stayed unmatched. CDR3: CASSGTGGSEQYF. The DNA for the CDR3 is TGTGCCAGCAGTGGCACAGGGGGGTCCGAGCAGTACTTC.

The rearrangement uses TRBV5-6 and TRBJ1-6; TRBD1 aligns across 7 bases. The J segment lost 7 bases and the V segment lost 0 bases, leaving 4 bases of the junction unmatched. This CDR3 contains 15 residues. CDR1 and CDR2 (germline): SGHDT, YYEEEE. CDR3 DNA: TGTGCCAGCAGCTTGGGACAGGGCCCCAATTCACCCCTCCACTTT. Residues: CASSLGQGPNSPLHF.

This clone was counted a few times. The chain carries TRBV7-3 and TRBJ2-7; D possibly corresponds to TRBD2 (6 bases). In germline, CDR1 is SGHTA, CDR2 FQGTGA. V was clipped by 2 bases and J by 7 bases, with 15 bases between them. The CDR3 loop spans 14 amino acids. The DNA of the CDR3 is TGTGCCAGCAGCTTAGGCGGGACGAGGGGAGAGCAGTACTTC. It yields the protein CASSLGGTRGEQYF.

This clone was recorded only once. This chain joins TRBV12-3 or TRBV12-4 and TRBJ2-2; no clear D gene. Trimming cost V 7 bases and J 7 bases, with 10 bases left between them. The CDR3 has 12 residues. The CDR3 nucleotides read TGTGCCAGCACCCCCGGTGGCGGGGAGCTGTTTTTT. Translating it yields CASTPGGGELFF.

This clone has only one observation. The gene calls are TRBV27 and TRBJ2-3; TRBD2 matches 12 bases. In germline, CDR1 is MNHEY, CDR2 SMNVEV (reference sequence). CDR3 length: 16 amino acids. Unmatched junction bases numbered 8, after V lost 4 bases and J lost 6 bases. CDR3 region: CASSSSSGRAYDTQYF. In DNA, the CDR3 is TGTGCCAGCAGTTCCTCTAGCGGGAGGGCCTATGATACGCAGTATTTT.

This chain uses TRBV27 with TRBJ1-2; 7 nucleotides line up with TRBD1. Germline CDR1 reads MNHEY; CDR2 reads SMNVEV (reference sequence). The CDR3 contains 13 residues. The V segment lost 8 bases and the J segment 5 bases; nucleotides outside the gene matches: 8. The CDR3 DNA reads as TGTGCCAGCGGACGGGACAGCATATATGGCTACACCTTC. Amino acid sequence: CASGRDSIYGYTF.

V and J are TRBV5-1 and TRBJ2-5; TRBD2 aligns across 9 bases. The junction had 7 bases not matched to a gene; V was cut back by 0 bases and J by 4 bases. Germline V gene data show CDR1 as SGHRS and CDR2 as YFSETQ. The CDR3 length is 16 residues. CDR3 sequence: CASSLVLREGPETQYF. DNA of the CDR3: TGCGCCAGCAGCTTGGTCTTGCGGGAGGGCCCAGAGACCCAGTACTTC.

The rearrangement joins TRBV9 to TRBJ2-3; 7 bases line up with TRBD2. The CDR3 spans 15 residues. The germline CDR1 and CDR2 sequences are SGDLS and YYNGEE. V gave up 0 bases and J gave up 4 bases; unmatched junction bases: 5. CDR3 amino acids: CASSVEAGRADTQYF. DNA of the CDR3: TGTGCCAGCAGCGTAGAAGCGGGGAGGGCAGATACGCAGTATTTT.

The V and J genes are TRBV3-1 (or the pseudogene TRBV3-2) and TRBJ1-1; D remains unclear. CDR1 and CDR2 from the germline V gene are LGHDT and YNNKEL (reference sequence). V was shortened by 4 bases and J by 0 bases, with 18 bases between the two germline ends. CDR3 length: 17 residues. The CDR3 DNA sequence: TGTGCCAGCAGCCCCGGTTCGAGGCTTATTTTGAACACTGAAGCTTTCTTT. Encoded protein: CASSPGSRLILNTEAFF.

The CDR3 coding sequence is TGTGCCAGCAGCTTATTGAGCGGGGGCCTCCAAGAGACCCAGTACTTC. Amino acid sequence: CASSLLSGGLQETQYF. This sequence joins TRBV7-3 and TRBJ2-5; TRBD2 matches 8 bases. Trimming at V came to 2 bases and at J to 1 base, leaving 6 bases not matched to a gene. CDR1 SGHTA and CDR2 FQGTGA come from the germline V gene. The CDR3 has 16 amino acids.

This rearrangement joins TRBV2 to TRBJ1-1; TRBD1 matches 7 bases. With V trimmed by 3 bases and J by 4 bases, 8 bases remained unmatched. The CDR3 is 15 amino acids. Per germline, CDR1 SNHLY and CDR2 FYNNEI. CDR3 region: CASSERGRGTTEAFF. The CDR3 bases are TGTGCCAGCAGTGAGAGGGGCAGGGGGACCACTGAAGCTTTCTTT.